Listed below are T cell receptor beta chains from one sample, sequenced in a study of CD4 and CD8 cells across lung adenocarcinoma regions. MiXCR was run by TCRdb on the PCR reads, yielding one entry per CDR3 protein. The data hold approximately 12,000 distinct CDR3 sequences, with roughly 56% observed a single time. Sequenced sample: CD8+ T cells from the margin of a lung tumor. These receptors all come from a female donor with lung adenocarcinoma. The CD4 and CD8 labels of this study may be unreliable. Both conserved end residues are part of each CDR3. D genes are given only for firm matches. Not all rows give a size; the values are once, few, many and, for expanded clones, a class.

V	size	D	J	CDR3	DNA
TRBV6-1	.	TRBD2	TRBJ2-3	CACSGSGHRNTETQYF	TGTGCCTGCAGTGGTAGCGGGCACCGAAACACAGAGACCCAGTATTTC
TRBV7-2	few	.	TRBJ2-3	CASSSLLSTDTQYF	TGTGCCAGCAGCTCCTTGTTAAGCACAGATACGCAGTATTTT
TRBV10-2	once	.	TRBJ2-4	CASRDLVWATDTQYF	TGCGCCAGCAGAGATCTAGTGTGGGCCACAGACACGCAGTACTTC
TRBV6-1	.	.	TRBJ2-1	CASGPSSNYNEQFF	TGTGCCAGCGGCCCCTCTAGCAACTACAATGAGCAGTTCTTC
TRBV10-3	.	TRBD2	TRBJ2-1	CAISQAGAEEQFF	TGTGCCATCAGCCAAGCGGGAGCAGAAGAGCAGTTCTTC
TRBV6-2/TRBV6-3	medium-sized	TRBD2	TRBJ2-3	CASTDRGLAGGGTDTQYF	TGTGCCAGCACCGACAGGGGACTAGCGGGGGGGGGCACAGATACGCAGTATTTT
TRBV6-1	few	.	TRBJ1-1	CASSEAVVTWGAFF	TGTGCCAGCAGTGAAGCTGTGGTCACTTGGGGAGCTTTCTTT
TRBV27	medium-sized	TRBD2	TRBJ2-1	CASSLWEGIYNEQFF	TGTGCCAGCAGTTTATGGGAGGGAATTTACAATGAGCAGTTCTTC
TRBV10-1	.	.	TRBJ2-3	CASSGLTGTDMQYF	TGCGCCAGCAGTGGGTTAACTGGCACAGATATGCAGTACTTT
TRBV6-1	many	.	TRBJ2-2	CASSPTAGELFF	TGTGCCAGCAGTCCGACAGCCGGGGAGCTGTTTTTT
TRBV20-1	.	.	TRBJ2-5	CSAGGGGGGQETQYF	TGCAGTGCGGGGGGAGGGGGGGGTGGCCAAGAGACCCAGTACTTC
TRBV6-1	.	.	TRBJ2-3	CASSATGQRAKNTQYF	TGTGCCAGCAGTGCTACGGGGCAGCGAGCCAAAAACACGCAGTATTTT
TRBV7-2	.	TRBD1	TRBJ2-3	CASSPGTGTDTQYF	TGTGCCAGCAGCCCCGGGACAGGCACAGATACGCAGTATTTT
TRBV27	few	.	TRBJ2-2	CASSLGATEMNTGELFF	TGTGCCAGCAGTTTAGGGGCGACAGAGATGAACACCGGGGAGCTGTTTTTT
TRBV29-1	.	.	TRBJ2-1	CSVEGTLYNEQFF	TGCAGCGTTGAGGGGACACTATACAATGAGCAGTTCTTC
TRBV4-1	.	TRBD1	TRBJ2-7	CASSHGTVNSYEQYF	TGCGCCAGCAGCCACGGGACAGTCAATTCCTACGAGCAGTACTTC
TRBV27	.	.	TRBJ2-5	CASSSGWTQYF	TGTGCCAGCAGTTCCGGGTGGACCCAGTACTTC
TRBV6-5	medium-sized	.	TRBJ1-4	CASSTVGYREANEKLFF	TGTGCCAGCAGCACCGTAGGCTACAGGGAAGCTAATGAAAAACTGTTTTTT
TRBV6-5	many	TRBD1	TRBJ1-2	CASSYSRTGYGYTF	TGTGCCAGCAGTTACTCGAGGACAGGCTATGGCTACACCTTC
TRBV5-3	.	.	TRBJ2-1	CARSTGLHNEQFF	TGTGCCAGAAGCACAGGGTTGCACAATGAGCAGTTCTTC
TRBV4-1	many	.	TRBJ1-2	CASSQDRSGVNSLHGYTF	TGCGCCAGCAGCCAAGATCGGAGCGGAGTAAACTCGCTTCATGGCTACACCTTC
TRBV27	.	TRBD2	TRBJ2-4	CATGLQATDTQYF	TGTGCCACGGGACTACAAGCCACAGACACGCAGTACTTT
TRBV10-1	.	.	TRBJ2-1	CASSESWGLRGEQFF	TGCGCCAGCAGTGAGTCGTGGGGGTTACGGGGTGAGCAGTTCTTC
TRBV10-3	.	.	TRBJ2-7	CAGGRDPDTQYF	TGTGCCGGGGGCCGTGACCCAGATACGCAGTACTTC
TRBV9	few	TRBD1	TRBJ1-1	CASSANPTGDTEAFF	TGTGCCAGCAGCGCAAATCCGACAGGGGATACTGAAGCTTTCTTT
TRBV27	.	.	TRBJ2-3	CATGQQAKDMQYF	TGTGCCACGGGACAACAGGCCAAAGATATGCAGTATTTC
TRBV6-5	medium-sized	.	TRBJ1-2	CASSPMGAGGYTF	TGTGCCAGCAGTCCTATGGGCGCGGGGGGCTACACCTTC
TRBV11-2	.	.	TRBJ2-2	CASRRTPSTGELFF	TGTGCCAGCAGGAGGACACCTTCGACCGGGGAGCTGTTTTTT
TRBV11-1	.	TRBD2	TRBJ2-5	CASSLGAGVAETQYF	TGTGCCAGCAGCTTAGGAGCGGGAGTCGCCGAGACCCAGTACTTC
TRBV7-8	many	.	TRBJ2-3	CASSLGYGTDTQYF	TGTGCCAGCAGCTTAGGCTACGGCACAGATACGCAGTATTTT
TRBV10-2	.	.	TRBJ2-3	CASRERPGSKDTQYF	TGCGCCAGCAGAGAGCGACCGGGGAGCAAAGATACGCAGTATTTC
TRBV6-5	medium-sized	.	TRBJ1-2	CASSPFNQGPYGYTF	TGTGCCAGCAGCCCATTTAATCAGGGCCCCTATGGCTACACCTTC
TRBV10-1	.	.	TRBJ2-4	CASSDTGLGAKNIQYF	TGCGCCAGCAGTGATACGGGGCTGGGAGCCAAAAACATTCAGTACTTC
TRBV7-2	.	.	TRBJ2-3	CASRTGGGTDTQYF	TGTGCCAGCAGAACGGGGGGCGGGACAGATACGCAGTATTTT
TRBV4-2	many	.	TRBJ2-3	CASSQDWGTDTQYF	TGTGCCAGCAGCCAAGATTGGGGCACAGATACGCAGTATTTT
TRBV10-1	.	TRBD2	TRBJ2-4	CASSDTGGGAKDTQYF	TGCGCCAGCAGTGATACGGGGGGGGGGGCCAAAGATACTCAGTACTTT
TRBV4-1	medium-sized	TRBD1	TRBJ1-3	CASSYQDRANTIYF	TGCGCCAGCAGCTACCAAGACAGGGCAAACACCATATATTTT
TRBV6-1	few	.	TRBJ2-1	CASGTSDHYNEQFF	TGTGCCAGCGGAACATCCGACCACTACAATGAGCAGTTCTTC
TRBV6-1	medium-sized	TRBD2	TRBJ2-6	CASTPGRGRSGANVLTF	TGTGCCAGCACCCCGGGGAGGGGTCGCTCTGGGGCCAACGTCCTGACTTTC
TRBV6-1	.	.	TRBJ2-5	CASTNDLVGSTETQYF	TGTGCCAGCACCAATGACTTGGTTGGGAGTACTGAGACCCAGTACTTC
TRBV6-4	.	TRBD2	TRBJ2-3	CASSAGTSAKDTQYF	TGTGCCAGCAGTGCGGGGACTAGCGCCAAAGATACGCAGTATTTT
TRBV11-1	many	TRBD2	TRBJ2-3	CASSNRGGGHTDTQYF	TGTGCCAGCAGTAATAGGGGCGGGGGGCACACAGATACGCAGTATTTT
TRBV6-1	.	.	TRBJ1-1	CASSEHLGVYEAFF	TGTGCCAGCAGTGAGCATTTAGGGGTCTATGAAGCTTTCTTT